One and the same sample provided the 29 T cell receptor beta chains below, sequenced in a study of blood T cell repertoires in COVID-19. Sequencing used immunoSEQ multiplex PCR; TCRdb keeps in-frame clones, though not all of them. The table lists 200,000 to 250,000 clones, around four fifths of them singletons. The sample consisted of peripheral blood. These receptors were collected from a woman at least 80 years old with COVID-19, enrolled during active disease.

The chain recombines TRBV28 with TRBJ1-5; the D gene is possibly TRBD1 (5 bases). Deletions cut 8 bases from V and 4 bases from J, with 9 bases between. The CDR3 length is 12 residues. Germline CDR1 MDHEN, CDR2 SYDVKM. The CDR3 DNA follows: TGTGCCAGCGGGGGGTCTAATCAGCCCCAGCATTTT. Encoded protein: CASGGSNQPQHF.

The chain carries TRBV7-8 and TRBJ2-1, with unresolved D. V shed 1 base and J shed 4 bases, with 5 bases lying between them. This CDR3 comprises 13 residues. Germline V lookup: CDR1 SGHVS, CDR2 FQNEAQ. As DNA, the CDR3 is TGTGCCAGCAGCTTAGGTCAATACAATGAGCAGTTCTTC. Translation: CASSLGQYNEQFF.

This chain connects TRBV2 to TRBJ1-1; a weak D match, TRBD1 (5 bases). CDR1 is SNHLY and CDR2 is FYNNEI in the germline V gene. The CDR3 sequence is 15 residues long. Trimming pared 2 bases from V and 2 bases from J, leaving 12 bases between. In DNA, the CDR3 is TGTGCCAGCAGTGAATTTTGGACACTAAACACTGAAGCTTTCTTT. Translated: CASSEFWTLNTEAFF.

The sample holds a few counts of this clone. V and J are TRBV7-2 and TRBJ2-7; D remains ambiguous. This CDR3 is 11 amino acids long. Germline lookup yields CDR1 SGHTA and CDR2 FQGNSA. The V end lost 3 bases, the J end lost 3 bases, and 3 bases lay between the germline ends. The CDR3 bases are TGTGCCAGCAGCTTTATCTACGAGCAGTACTTC. As protein: CASSFIYEQYF.

The CDR3 loop reads CASSLRDRGTGELFF. In DNA, the CDR3 is TGTGCCAGCAGCCTCCGGGACAGGGGCACCGGGGAGCTGTTTTTT. The chain recombines TRBV7-2 with TRBJ2-2, with TRBD1 identical over 10 bases. After removal of 5 bases from V and 4 bases from J, the junction contained 4 bases not matched to a gene. Germline CDR1 is SGHTA and CDR2 is FQGNSA. The CDR3 spans 15 residues.

As to this clone: Relative to the germline gene, one junction end is altered; a read error may explain this. The chain is built from TRBV7-9 and TRBJ2-5; 8 positions match TRBD1. CDR1 is SEHNR, CDR2 FQNEAQ, per germline (reference sequence). This CDR3 contains 14 residues. Written as DNA, the CDR3 is TGTGCCAGCAGCTTAGTAACTCCGGTAGGGACAGGCGACTTC. This codes for CASSLVTPVGTGDF.

The chain uses TRBV29-1 and TRBJ2-3; 12 nucleotides align to TRBD2. The ends lost 1 base at V and 6 bases at J; junction bases unmatched: 5. The CDR3 is 15 amino acids. The V gene's germline CDR1 is SQVTM and CDR2 ANQGSEA. The CDR3 DNA reads TGCAGCGTTGAAGGACTAGCGGGAGTAATGGATACGCAGTATTTT. This codes for CSVEGLAGVMDTQYF.

This chain uses TRBV28 with TRBJ1-2, with unresolved D. The CDR3 spans 12 residues. Germline loops: CDR1 MDHEN, CDR2 SYDVKM. V was shortened by 5 bases and J by 4 bases, with 8 bases between the two germline ends. The CDR3: CASSPSSYGYTF. CDR3 DNA: TGTGCCAGCAGTCCATCGAGCTATGGCTACACCTTC.

Only a few counts were recorded for this clone. The chain joins TRBV7-2 to TRBJ2-3; TRBD2 agrees at 7 bases. The V and J ends lost 5 bases and 0 bases, in that order; junction bases with no gene match: 5. This CDR3 is built from 15 residues. The germline gives CDR1 SGHTA, CDR2 FQGNSA. DNA for the CDR3: TGTGCCAGCAGCCCCCGGACTAGGAGCACAGATACGCAGTATTTT. Encoded protein: CASSPRTRSTDTQYF. Drawing the rest from reference TRBV7-2 and TRBJ2-3, the complete variable domain is GAGVSQSPSNKVTEKGKDVELRCDPISGHTALYWYRQSLGQGLEFLIYFQGNSAPDKSGLPSDRFSAERTGGSVSTLTIQRTQQEDSAVYLCASSPRTRSTDTQYFGPGTRLTVL.

V gene TRBV30 combines with J gene TRBJ1-5; the match to TRBD1 covers 10 bases. With 2 bases clipped from V and 6 bases from J, the junction kept 7 bases outside the gene matches. CDR3 size: 15 residues. CDR1 is GTSNPN, CDR2 SVGIG, per germline (reference sequence). The CDR3 sequence: CAWSRDRGNSQPQHF. CDR3 bases: TGTGCCTGGAGTCGGGACAGGGGAAACAGTCAGCCCCAGCATTTT.

The chain combines TRBV7-2 with TRBJ2-1; 9 positions match TRBD2. This CDR3 is built from 15 residues. Trimming took 6 bases from V and 2 from J; bases not matched to a gene: 5. Germline V gene data show CDR1 as SGHTA and CDR2 as FQGNSA. In DNA, the CDR3 is TGTGCCAGCAGTCTCAGCGGGGGGACCTACAATGAGCAGTTCTTC. As protein: CASSLSGGTYNEQFF.

This chain links TRBV11-2 with TRBJ2-1; 12 nucleotides line up with TRBD2. The CDR3 contains 16 residues. The junction had 8 bases not matched to a gene; V was cut back by 4 bases and J by 7 bases. Germline V gene data show CDR1 as SGHAT and CDR2 as FQNNGV. As DNA, the CDR3 is TGTGCCAGCAGCTCCTCACTAGCGGGAGGCGAGAATGAGCAGTTCTTC. Amino acids: CASSSSLAGGENEQFF.

This clone was counted a few times. The chain combines TRBV18 with TRBJ2-5; 8 bases fit TRBD1. In germline, CDR1 is KGHSH, CDR2 LQKENI. The length of the CDR3 is 15 residues. The trim removed 4 bases at V and 5 bases at J, leaving 9 bases unmatched. CDR3 bases: TGTGCCAGCTCACACGTGACAGGGGCGGTCGAGACCCAGTACTTC. Translating gives CASSHVTGAVETQYF.

This chain links TRBV28 with TRBJ1-1; a weak D match, TRBD1 (6 bases). The CDR3 is 15 amino acids. CDR1 and CDR2 (germline): MDHEN, SYDVKM. V was clipped by 4 bases and J by 0 bases, with 12 bases between them. The CDR3 is CASSSPTGMNTEAFF. The CDR3 DNA follows: TGTGCCAGCAGTTCCCCGACAGGTATGAACACTGAAGCTTTCTTT.

This clone was counted between two and nine times. The chain carries TRBV5-4 and TRBJ2-3, with 13 bases identical to TRBD2. The CDR3 runs 17 residues. Germline-derived CDR1 and CDR2 are SGHNT and YYREEE (reference sequence). J lost 4 bases, V lost 4 bases, and 9 bases had no gene match. The CDR3 region has the DNA TGTGCCAGCAGCGCGGGACTAGCGGGAAGATGGCCAGATACGCAGTATTTT. This codes for CASSAGLAGRWPDTQYF.

A note on this clone: Additional DNA sequences in this sample encode the identical CDR3. J is TRBJ1-1 and V is TRBV18; D is undetermined. Trimming cost V 3 bases and J 2 bases, with 10 bases left between them. The CDR3 length is 14 residues. Per the germline V gene, CDR1 is KGHSH and CDR2 is LQKENI. The CDR3 sequence is CASSPDTSNTEAFF. The CDR3, as DNA: TGTGCCAGCTCACCTGACACTAGTAACACTGAAGCTTTCTTT.

V usage is TRBV2 and J usage is TRBJ1-5; D is undetermined. V was clipped by 4 bases and J by 0 bases, with 10 bases between them. Germline CDR1 is SNHLY and CDR2 is FYNNEI. The CDR3 extends over 15 amino acids. CDR3 sequence: CASSVPGSSNQPQHF. The CDR3 coding sequence is TGTGCCAGCAGTGTGCCAGGTAGTAGCAATCAGCCCCAGCATTTT.

This clone was seen more than once but under ten times. The chain uses TRBV27 and TRBJ1-5; possibly TRBD1 for D (6 bases). With 6 bases removed from V and 0 bases from J, the gap between germline ends came to 12 bases. The CDR3 is made up of 15 amino acids. Per germline, CDR1 MNHEY and CDR2 SMNVEV (reference sequence). The CDR3 region has the DNA TGTGCCAGCAGCAAGGACAGAAATAGCAATCAGCCCCAGCATTTT. This encodes CASSKDRNSNQPQHF.

This chain connects TRBV7-3 to TRBJ2-3; TRBD2 matches 15 bases. This CDR3 comprises 17 residues. Unmatched junction bases numbered 4, after V lost 1 base and J lost 5 bases. CDR1 is SGHTA, CDR2 FQGTGA, per germline. The CDR3 sequence is CASSLNPGLAGGDTQYF. The CDR3, as DNA: TGTGCCAGCAGCTTAAACCCGGGACTAGCGGGGGGAGATACGCAGTATTTT.

V gene TRBV5-1 combines with J gene TRBJ2-7, with 8 bases that match TRBD1. Per the germline V gene, CDR1 is SGHRS and CDR2 is YFSETQ. V lost 4 bases to trimming and J lost 6 bases; unmatched junction nucleotides: 9. CDR3 size: 14 residues. CDR3 amino acids: CASSGAGGSGEQYF. The CDR3 DNA is TGCGCCAGCAGCGGAGCAGGGGGCTCGGGCGAGCAGTACTTC.

This clone was seen more than once but under ten times. V usage is TRBV19 and J usage is TRBJ1-1; D not certain. Germline CDR1 reads LNHDA; CDR2 reads SQIVND (reference sequence). The CDR3 spans 14 residues. The V end lost 4 bases, the J end lost 0 bases, and 9 bases lay between the germline ends. Written as DNA, the CDR3 is TGTGCCAGTAGTACTTACGGGATGAACACTGAAGCTTTCTTT. This sequence encodes CASSTYGMNTEAFF.

The chain employs TRBV28 and TRBJ1-2, with a possible D match to TRBD1 (5 bases). The CDR3 consists of 13 residues. Germline CDR1 MDHEN, CDR2 SYDVKM. V lost 8 bases to trimming and J lost 9 bases, with 19 bases between them. The CDR3 bases are TGTGCCAGCCGATTCCAGGGAGGTCATCGCTACACCTTC. Encoded protein: CASRFQGGHRYTF.

The V gene is TRBV2, the J gene TRBJ1-5, with TRBD1 identical over 8 bases. The J segment lost 7 bases and the V segment lost 7 bases, leaving 12 bases of the junction unmatched. From germline, CDR1 is SNHLY and CDR2 FYNNEI. The CDR3 length is 15 residues. The chain's CDR3 is CASKSGTGNVQPQHF. CDR3 DNA: TGTGCCAGCAAGTCCGGGACAGGTAATGTCCAGCCCCAGCATTTT.

The chain has TRBV2 and TRBJ1-4; the D gene is possibly TRBD1 (6 bases). The germline gives CDR1 SNHLY, CDR2 FYNNEI. This CDR3 is 14 amino acids long. Trimming took 9 bases from V and 3 from J, leaving 14 bases between them. CDR3 DNA sequence: TGTGCCAGTAAATTGGGGGCCTCTAATGAAAAACTGTTTTTT. Encoded protein: CASKLGASNEKLFF.

The V gene is TRBV19, the J gene TRBJ1-5; a possible D gene is TRBD1 (5 bases). Per germline, CDR1 LNHDA and CDR2 SQIVND (reference sequence). CDR3 length equals 15 residues. V lost 7 bases to trimming and J lost 6 bases, with 19 bases between them. The CDR3 coding sequence is TGTGCCAGTAACACCAACTGGGGGGTGCCTCAGCCCCAGCATTTT. As protein: CASNTNWGVPQPQHF.

The chain uses TRBV18 and TRBJ2-5; the match to TRBD1 covers 9 bases. The CDR3 length is 17 residues. V gave up 3 bases and J gave up 1 base; unmatched junction bases: 9. CDR1 and CDR2 (germline): KGHSH, LQKENI. This CDR3 is CASSPMRGQGSQETQYF. Here the CDR3 DNA reads TGTGCCAGCTCACCTATGCGGGGACAGGGATCCCAAGAGACCCAGTACTTC.

This chain uses TRBV30 with TRBJ1-6; a weak D match, TRBD1 (5 bases). The V gene's germline CDR1 is GTSNPN and CDR2 SVGIG (reference sequence). The CDR3 extends over 18 amino acids. The germline V and J ends were trimmed by 2 bases and 0 bases, with 17 bases remaining between them. CDR3 residues: CAWSTGPGGGSYNSPLHF. CDR3 nucleotide sequence: TGTGCCTGGAGTACGGGCCCGGGGGGGGGCTCCTATAATTCACCCCTCCACTTT. Full variable domain (remainder filled in from reference TRBV30 and TRBJ1-6): SQTIHQWPATLVQPVGSPLSLECTVEGTSNPNLYWYRQAAGRGLQLLFYSVGIGQISSEVPQNLSASRPQDRQFILSSKKLLLSDSGFYLCAWSTGPGGGSYNSPLHFGNGTRLTVT.

This clone was detected a few times. The V call is TRBV7-9, the J call TRBJ2-1, with 7 nucleotides matching TRBD2. V lost 3 bases to trimming and J lost 2 bases; unmatched junction nucleotides: 1. Germline V gene data show CDR1 as SEHNR and CDR2 as FQNEAQ (reference sequence). The CDR3 runs 14 residues. CDR3 nucleotide sequence: TGTGCCAGCAGCTTTGCGGGGGCCTACAATGAGCAGTTCTTC. This translates into CASSFAGAYNEQFF. The full variable domain, in which reference TRBV7-9 and TRBJ2-1 provide the parts outside the CDR3, is DTGVSQNPRHKITKRGQNVTFRCDPISEHNRLYWYRQTLGQGPEFLTYFQNEAQLEKSRLLSDRFSAERPKGSFSTLEIQRTEQGDSAMYLCASSFAGAYNEQFFGPGTRLTVL.

The chain couples TRBV2 to TRBJ1-5, with TRBD1 as a possible D gene (6 bases). V was clipped by 5 bases and J by 7 bases, with 15 bases between them. The V gene's germline CDR1 is SNHLY and CDR2 FYNNEI. The CDR3 contains 14 residues. The CDR3 sequence is CASSLQGLRQPQHF. CDR3 bases: TGTGCCAGCAGTTTACAGGGATTAAGGCAGCCCCAGCATTTT.